What follows are 15 T cell receptor beta chains derived from one specimen sequenced in a study of control samples from healthy donors and cancer patients (dated by TCRdb to the early 2020s). Receptor libraries were prepared by the immunoSEQ multiplex PCR assay. TCRdb holds this immuneACCESS table with in-frame rearrangements only. Some clones are missing; in checked studies, unresolved V genes explain under half, and the rest has no known cause. Here the sample has approximately 100,000 clones; almost 85% occur a single time. About 2% of the sample rests with the top ten. The sample comprised blood. Every receptor here comes from a man aged 55 to 70 in good health.

The chain is built from TRBV12-1 and TRBJ2-1. TRBV12-1 is labeled a pseudogene. CDR3 length equals 12 residues. The CDR3 here is CASSLDEIEQFF. The CDR3 region has the DNA TGTGCCAGCAGCCTCGACGAGATTGAGCAGTTCTTC.

CDR3 sequence (DNA): TGTGCCAGTAGTATTTTTGGGTTTACAGATACGCAGTATTTT. It is translated as CASSIFGFTDTQYF. This rearrangement joins TRBV19 to TRBJ2-3; D uncertain. The CDR3 covers 14 residues. Germline V gene lookup returns CDR1 LNHDA and CDR2 SQIVND (reference sequence). V gave up 3 bases and J gave up 3 bases, with 10 bases separating them.

V gene TRBV5-4 combines with J gene TRBJ2-7, with 7 bases aligning to TRBD1. V was pared by 2 bases and J by 2 bases, with 7 bases of the junction left unmatched. The CDR3 runs 15 residues. CDR1 and CDR2 from the germline V gene are SGHNT and YYREEE (reference sequence). The CDR3 nucleotides read TGTGCCAGCAGCTTTAGGACAGGCGAAGCCTACGAGCAGTACTTC. Translation: CASSFRTGEAYEQYF.

The chain couples TRBV12-5 to TRBJ1-6, with D possibly being TRBD1 (6 bases). CDR1 is LGHNT and CDR2 is FRNRAP in the germline V gene. The V gene lost 5 bases and the J gene lost 0 bases, with 11 bases spanning the gap. This CDR3 has 16 residues. The chain's CDR3 is CASGGTGSSYNSPLHF. CDR3 bases: TGTGCTAGTGGTGGAACAGGGAGCTCCTATAATTCACCCCTCCACTTT.

The rearrangement uses TRBV4-1 and TRBJ2-1, with D perhaps assigned TRBD1 or TRBD2 (5 bases each). The CDR3 has 14 residues. Germline V CDR1 and CDR2: MGHRA, YSYEKL. V lost 6 bases to trimming and J lost 3 bases, with 12 bases between them. CDR3 in DNA: TGCGCCAGCAGTTTATCAGGGAGCTACAATGAGCAGTTCTTC. This codes for CASSLSGSYNEQFF.

The rearrangement joins TRBV4-1 to TRBJ2-7, with 8 bases fitting TRBD1. CDR1 and CDR2 from the germline V gene are MGHRA and YSYEKL. Trimming at V came to 6 bases and at J to 4 bases, leaving 11 bases not matched to a gene. CDR3 size: 15 residues. The CDR3, as DNA: TGCGCCAGCAGGCTTTCCAGGACAGGGCTTTACGAGCAGTACTTC. This gives the protein CASRLSRTGLYEQYF.

J is TRBJ1-3 and V is TRBV7-8; maybe TRBD1 (5 bases). There are 15 residues in the CDR3. Trimming shortened V by 3 bases and J by 2 bases, and 11 bases separated the two germline ends. Germline CDR1 reads SGHVS; CDR2 reads FQNEAQ. CDR3 loop: CASSFSRGPGNTIYF. DNA of the CDR3: TGTGCCAGCAGCTTCTCTCGGGGCCCTGGAAACACCATATATTTT.

V gene TRBV5-1 combines with J gene TRBJ1-1; D uncertain. The CDR3 covers 14 residues. V lost 3 bases, J lost 6 bases, and 15 bases lay in between. Germline CDR1 reads SGHRS; CDR2 reads YFSETQ. CDR3 loop: CASSSRSGKPEAFF. Here the CDR3 DNA reads TGCGCCAGCAGCTCCAGGTCGGGGAAACCTGAAGCTTTCTTT.

This sequence joins TRBV5-6 and TRBJ1-2; 7 bases fit TRBD1. The CDR3 contains 14 residues. Trimming took 0 bases from V and 4 from J; bases not matched to a gene: 3. The germline V gene has CDR1 SGHDT and CDR2 YYEEEE. The CDR3 sequence is CASSLDRGFYGYTF. As DNA, the CDR3 is TGTGCCAGCAGCTTGGACAGGGGATTCTATGGCTACACCTTC.

This chain joins TRBV19 and TRBJ1-6, with a possible D match to TRBD1 (5 bases). The CDR3 length is 16 residues. Trimming left V 2 bases short and J 10 bases short, with 18 bases between. Germline CDR1 LNHDA, CDR2 SQIVND (reference sequence). Here the CDR3 reads CASSIPNRPSESPLHF. CDR3 coding DNA: TGTGCCAGTAGTATACCAAACAGGCCCTCCGAATCACCCCTCCACTTT.

V gene TRBV7-8 combines with J gene TRBJ1-5; possible D gene TRBD1, 6 bases. Germline CDR1 and CDR2: SGHVS and FQNEAQ. V was trimmed by 5 bases and J by 7 bases, leaving 15 bases between them. This CDR3 has 14 residues. CDR3 bases: TGTGCCAGCAGCCAAGCGGGGGGGGGCCAGCCCCAGCATTTT. Translation gives CASSQAGGGQPQHF. The full variable domain, in which reference TRBV7-8 and TRBJ1-5 provide the parts outside the CDR3, is GAGVSQSPRYKVAKRGQDVALRCDPISGHVSLFWYQQALGQGPEFLTYFQNEAQLDKSGLPSDRFFAERPEGSVSTLKIQRTQQEDSAVYLCASSQAGGGQPQHFGDGTRLSIL.

The chain combines TRBV28 with TRBJ2-6, with D perhaps assigned TRBD1 or TRBD2 (6 bases each). Germline values: CDR1 MDHEN, CDR2 SYDVKM. With 7 bases removed from V and 0 bases from J, the gap between germline ends came to 13 bases. This CDR3 is 16 amino acids long. The CDR3 DNA is TGTGCCAGCAAGAGAAGGGGGGACTCTGGGGCCAACGTCCTGACTTTC. Encoded protein: CASKRRGDSGANVLTF.

Written as DNA, the CDR3 is TGTGCCAGCAGTAGATCTCTAGCGGCCTATTCCCCCGGGGAGCTGTTTTTT. The encoded protein is CASSRSLAAYSPGELFF. The chain employs TRBV6-6 and TRBJ2-2; the match to TRBD2 covers 7 bases. The CDR3 loop spans 17 amino acids. With V trimmed by 5 bases and J by 6 bases, 15 bases remained unmatched. CDR1 is MNHNY and CDR2 is SVGAGI in the germline V gene (reference sequence).

The chain recombines TRBV24-1 with TRBJ1-1, with D uncertain. The CDR3 is 12 residues long. Germline CDR1 reads KGHDR; CDR2 reads SFDVKD. Trimming cost V 5 bases and J 11 bases, with 14 bases left between them. The CDR3: CATSGGGRRAFF. CDR3 DNA: TGTGCCACCAGTGGCGGCGGTCGACGGGCTTTCTTT.

V is TRBV6-5 and J is TRBJ1-5; 7 nucleotides agree with TRBD1. The CDR3 covers 15 residues. Germline V gives CDR1 MNHEY, CDR2 SVGAGI. V was clipped by 5 bases and J by 0 bases; unmatched bases: 4. The CDR3 protein is CASSQAGGSNQPQHF. CDR3 DNA: TGTGCCAGCAGTCAGGCAGGGGGTAGCAATCAGCCCCAGCATTTT.